This T cell receptor (beta chain) was profiled in a study of blood T cell repertoires in COVID-19. Turning to the study itself: Acute and convalescent COVID-19 specimens originated in the United States, Italy and Spain. From T cells, B-cell-depleted T cells, or PBMCs came the material, which was cDNA or gDNA.

This clone came up once. As handled by the study authors: Reference gene primer amplification yielded estimated nucleated cell counts. TCRdb's table, derived via immunoSEQ multiplex PCR, lists solely in-frame clones and lacks some. Clone size and the V and J calls come from that table; the DNA yielded D and trimming. This table holds 64,000 or so clones, less than 85% found once. Sequencing input: peripheral blood. The sequence was collected from a human donor in a cohort sampled during active COVID-19.

CDR3 sequence: CATPWDRGLDEQYF. For the CDR3, the DNA is TGTGCCACCCCTTGGGACAGGGGGCTCGACGAGCAGTACTTC. V and J are TRBV24-1 and TRBJ2-7, with 12 bases lining up with TRBD1. Losses at the gene ends were 9 bases for V and 5 bases for J; bases not matched to a gene: 7. CDR3 length equals 14 residues. In germline, CDR1 is KGHDR, CDR2 SFDVKD.